Listed below are T cell receptor beta chains from one sample, sequenced in a study of human versus mouse CDR3 diversity and MHC coevolution. Sequenced by immunoSEQ multiplex PCR; TCRdb stores in-frame clones only, minus some. The sample consists of around 59,000 clones, 94% of them appearing once. Sequenced input: naive CD4+ T cells from blood. The receptors were gathered from a person between 60 and 69 years old in good health. Both conserved end residues are part of each CDR3. A D gene is named only where the DNA matches it firmly. The size of a clone is reported for some rows only, either as once, few or many, or as a class for expanded clones.

CDR3 protein | CDR3 DNA | D gene | J gene | V gene | clone size
CASSGVLAGELFF | TGTGCCAGCAGTGGTGTTCTAGCGGGAGAACTGTTCTTC | TRBD2 | TRBJ2-1 | TRBV2 | .
CASRGVGTGGSSYEQYF | TGTGCCAGTAGGGGTGTCGGGACAGGGGGATCCAGTTACGAGCAGTACTTC | TRBD1 | TRBJ2-7 | TRBV19 | .
CASSLDRANYGYTF | TGTGCCAGCAGCTTGGATCGGGCTAACTATGGCTACACCTTC | . | TRBJ1-2 | TRBV5-6 | .
CASSGGLAGLYTQYF | TGTGCCAGCAGTGGGGGACTAGCGGGACTATATACGCAGTATTTT | TRBD2 | TRBJ2-3 | TRBV25-1 | .
CASSPGWSDNEQFF | TGTGCCAGCAGCCCGGGATGGTCCGACAATGAGCAGTTCTTC | . | TRBJ2-1 | TRBV7-9 | .
CASRTTGSEGYTF | TGTGCCAGCAGAACGACTGGATCTGAGGGCTACACCTTC | . | TRBJ1-2 | TRBV6-5 | .
CASSLASGTYEQYF | TGTGCCAGCAGCTTAGCTAGCGGGACCTACGAGCAGTACTTC | TRBD2 | TRBJ2-7 | TRBV7-9 | .
CASSLDWGRADTQYF | TGCGCCAGCAGCTTGGATTGGGGGCGAGCAGATACGCAGTATTTT | . | TRBJ2-3 | TRBV5-1 | .
CASSELTQGAYGYTF | TGTGCCAGCAGTGAGTTGACACAGGGCGCCTATGGCTACACCTTC | . | TRBJ1-2 | TRBV2 | .
CASSLNLGTVTGELFF | TGTGCCAGCAGCTTAAACCTCGGGACAGTCACCGGGGAGCTGTTTTTT | TRBD1 | TRBJ2-2 | TRBV14 | .
CASSLRGTGNTIYF | TGCGCCAGCAGCTTGAGGGGGACTGGAAACACCATATATTTT | . | TRBJ1-3 | TRBV5-1 | .
CSVDLWGGQETQYF | TGCAGCGTTGATCTGTGGGGAGGCCAAGAGACCCAGTACTTC | . | TRBJ2-5 | TRBV29-1 | .
CASSATRGPSSYEQYF | TGTGCCAGCAGCGCCACACGAGGTCCCAGCTCCTACGAGCAGTACTTC | . | TRBJ2-7 | TRBV5-4 | .
CASSRTDLSNYGYTF | TGTGCCAGTAGCAGGACAGATCTTTCTAACTATGGCTACACCTTC | . | TRBJ1-2 | TRBV19 | few
CSVLHGFGAFF | TGCAGCGTGCTACACGGGTTCGGGGCTTTCTTT | . | TRBJ1-1 | TRBV29-1 | .
CASSPDGLYGYTF | TGTGCCAGTAGTCCGGACGGACTCTATGGCTACACCTTC | . | TRBJ1-2 | TRBV19 | .
CASSLAPLASTGELFF | TGCGCCAGCAGCTTGGCGCCTCTAGCGTCCACCGGGGAGCTGTTTTTT | . | TRBJ2-2 | TRBV5-1 | .
CASSLTGGPQETQYF | TGTGCCAGCAGCTTGACGGGGGGACCTCAAGAGACCCAGTACTTC | TRBD2 | TRBJ2-5 | TRBV5-4 | .
CAWSVTGGVGSPLHF | TGTGCCTGGAGTGTAACCGGGGGAGTGGGTTCACCCCTCCACTTT | . | TRBJ1-6 | TRBV30 | .
CASSLAGGGETQYF | TGTGCCAGCAGCTTAGCGGGAGGGGGAGAGACCCAGTACTTC | . | TRBJ2-5 | TRBV7-9 | .
CAWRRAASYEQYF | TGTGCCTGGAGGCGGGCAGCCTCCTACGAGCAGTACTTC | . | TRBJ2-7 | TRBV30 | once
CASSVGGAGDQPQHF | TGTGCCAGCAGCGTGGGGGGGGCAGGGGATCAGCCCCAGCATTTT | . | TRBJ1-5 | TRBV9 | .
CASSLAVGLVGNEQFF | TGTGCCAGCAGCTTAGCGGTGGGACTAGTCGGCAATGAGCAGTTCTTC | TRBD2 | TRBJ2-1 | TRBV11-1 | .
CASTTSGSGPYEQYF | TGTGCCAGCACGACTAGCGGGAGTGGGCCCTACGAGCAGTACTTC | TRBD2 | TRBJ2-7 | TRBV6-1 | .
CSARTSIEQYF | TGCAGTGCTAGAACTAGTATCGAGCAGTACTTC | . | TRBJ2-7 | TRBV20-1 | .
CASSYRDRGPYEQYF | TGTGCCAGCAGTTACCGGGACAGGGGTCCCTACGAGCAGTACTTC | TRBD1 | TRBJ2-7 | TRBV6-5 | .
CASSWGQQETQYF | TGTGCCAGCAGCTGGGGACAGCAAGAGACCCAGTACTTC | TRBD1 | TRBJ2-5 | TRBV7-7 | .
CASPPQQGNSPLHF | TGTGCCAGCCCACCACAGCAGGGCAATTCACCCCTCCACTTT | . | TRBJ1-6 | TRBV11-3 | .
CASRRRTGEGETQYF | TGTGCCAGCAGAAGACGGACAGGGGAGGGGGAGACCCAGTACTTC | TRBD1 | TRBJ2-5 | TRBV2 | .
CASSEALAGGSDTQYF | TGTGCCAGCAGTGAAGCGCTAGCGGGGGGGTCTGATACGCAGTATTTT | TRBD2 | TRBJ2-3 | TRBV6-1 | .
CASSIVGGDYNEQFF | TGTGCCAGTAGTATAGTAGGAGGAGACTACAATGAGCAGTTCTTC | . | TRBJ2-1 | TRBV19 | .
CASSPGTGGELNTGELFF | TGTGCCAGTAGCCCTGGGACAGGGGGTGAGCTGAACACCGGGGAGCTGTTTTTT | TRBD1 | TRBJ2-2 | TRBV19 | .
CASSEFASRTGELFF | TGTGCCAGCAGTGAATTCGCGAGTCGAACCGGGGAGCTGTTTTTT | . | TRBJ2-2 | TRBV2 | .
CASTLRTGGSYEQYF | TGTGCCAGTACCCTAAGGACAGGGGGCTCCTACGAGCAGTACTTC | TRBD1 | TRBJ2-7 | TRBV19 | .
CSVGGLAGTYEQYF | TGCAGCGTGGGGGGACTAGCGGGAACCTACGAGCAGTACTTC | TRBD2 | TRBJ2-7 | TRBV29-1 | .
CASSPGTGKETQYF | TGTGCCAGCAGCCCCGGGACAGGCAAAGAGACCCAGTACTTC | TRBD1 | TRBJ2-5 | TRBV7-7 | once
CASSQEETGSTEAFF | TGTGCCAGCTCACAGGAGGAGACCGGGAGCACTGAAGCTTTCTTT | . | TRBJ1-1 | TRBV18 | .
CAWSVTRDYEQYF | TGTGCCTGGAGTGTAACGCGGGACTACGAGCAGTACTTC | . | TRBJ2-7 | TRBV30 | .
CATGQENTGELFF | TGTGCCACCGGACAGGAGAACACCGGGGAGCTGTTTTTT | TRBD1 | TRBJ2-2 | TRBV19 | .
CASSSHPTGVQYF | TGTGCCAGCAGTTCCCACCCCACAGGAGTTCAGTACTTC | . | TRBJ2-4 | TRBV27 | once
CASEGTGGFVSGNTIYF | TGTGCCAGTGAGGGAACAGGGGGTTTTGTCTCTGGAAACACCATATATTTT | TRBD1 | TRBJ1-3 | TRBV19 | few
CASSAPRDSIPQAKNIQYF | TGTGCCAGCAGCGCCCCCCGGGACAGCATACCCCAAGCCAAAAACATTCAGTACTTC | TRBD1 | TRBJ2-4 | TRBV9 | .